This T cell receptor beta chain was retrieved from a study of T cells after yellow fever vaccination. Regarding this clonotype: No antigen is known for it.

This CDR3 has 19 amino acids. V shed 5 bases, J shed 2 bases, and the junction held 13 bases outside the gene matches. Germline CDR1 and CDR2: LGHNA and YNFKEQ. Study-wide points: A small proportion of clonotypes was detected in both the CD4 and CD8 compartments.

Researchers made TCR cDNA using 5'RACE template switching, and this step added a universal primer site and UMIs. MiXCR, run by TCRdb on the 5' RACE reads, gives a single entry per CDR3 protein. The table lists 500,000 to 650,000 distinct CDR3 sequences, approximately 13% of them singletons. The specimen comprised PBMCs, sampled on the day of the yellow fever booster vaccination. The clonotype originates from a man aged 25-40 years who received the YFV17D yellow fever vaccine. This rearrangement joins TRBV4-2 to TRBJ2-3, with 13 bases aligning to TRBD2. CDR3 coding DNA: TGTGCCAGCAGCGCGATAACTAGCGGGAGGGCCCGGAACACAGATACGCAGTATTTT. It encodes CASSAITSGRARNTDTQYF.